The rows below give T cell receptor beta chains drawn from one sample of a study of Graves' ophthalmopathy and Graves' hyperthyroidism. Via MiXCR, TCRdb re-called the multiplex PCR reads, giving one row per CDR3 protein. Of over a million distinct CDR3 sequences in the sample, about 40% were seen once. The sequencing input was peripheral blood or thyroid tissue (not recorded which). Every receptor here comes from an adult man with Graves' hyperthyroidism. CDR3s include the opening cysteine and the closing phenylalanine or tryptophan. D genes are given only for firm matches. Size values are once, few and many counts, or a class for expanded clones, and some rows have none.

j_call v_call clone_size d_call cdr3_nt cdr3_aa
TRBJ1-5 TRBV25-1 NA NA TGTGCCAGCAGTCCGGCCGGGGGGCCGAGGCGGCCCCAGCATTTT CASSPAGGPRRPQHF
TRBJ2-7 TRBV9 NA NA TGTGCCAGCAGCGTTGGTTTGGGGGTGGAGCAGTACTTC CASSVGLGVEQYF
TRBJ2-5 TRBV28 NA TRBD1 TGTGCCAGCAGCCCTGGGGGACAGGGAAAAGAGACCCAGTACTTC CASSPGGQGKETQYF
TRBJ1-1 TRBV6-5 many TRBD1 TGTGCCAGCAGAATCAGTATGACAGGGGAGAACACTGAAGCTTTCTTT CASRISMTGENTEAFF
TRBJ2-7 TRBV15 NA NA TGTGCCACCAGCACAGGAGGAGAGTTCTACGAGCAGTACTTC CATSTGGEFYEQYF
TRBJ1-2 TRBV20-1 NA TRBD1 TGCAGTGCTACCGGGACAGGTGGCTACACCTTC CSATGTGGYTF
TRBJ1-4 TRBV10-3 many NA TGTGCCATCAGTGAGACCCTGACACGCCGGGATGAAAAACTGTTTTTT CAISETLTRRDEKLFF
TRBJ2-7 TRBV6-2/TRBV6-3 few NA TGTGCCAGCAGACGACCCTCTAGCAACGAGCAGTACTTC CASRRPSSNEQYF
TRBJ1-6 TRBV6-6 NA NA TGTGCCAGCAGTTACTACCGGATTAATTCACCCCTCCACTTT CASSYYRINSPLHF
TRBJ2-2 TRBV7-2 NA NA TGTGCCAGCAGCCCTCTCCCACGCGGGGAGCTGTTTTTT CASSPLPRGELFF
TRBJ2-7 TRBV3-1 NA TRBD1 TGTGCCAGCAGCCCCCTTACAGGGGCCCCAACCTACGAGCAGTACTTC CASSPLTGAPTYEQYF
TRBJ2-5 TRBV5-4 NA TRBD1 TGTGCCAGCAGCCCCAACCACGGACAGGGGGAAGAGACCCAGTACTTC CASSPNHGQGEETQYF
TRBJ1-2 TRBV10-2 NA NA TGCGCCAGCAGGGACAGCGCTAACTATGGCTACACCTTC CASRDSANYGYTF
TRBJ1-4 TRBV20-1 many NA TGCAGTGCTAGGGAGACAGGACAGAATGAAAAACTGTTTTTT CSARETGQNEKLFF